This T cell receptor (beta chain) was retrieved from a study of blood T cell repertoires in COVID-19. Turning to the study itself: Acute and convalescent COVID-19 specimens originated in the United States, Italy and Spain. In each case, the material was cDNA or gDNA derived from T cells, B-cell-depleted T cells, or PBMCs.

Participants' own reports of clinical history determined their cohort assignment. A COVID-19 case had been met by exposed participants during the 2 weeks before study entry. The protocol was immunoSEQ multiplex PCR, while the TCRdb copy is restricted to in-frame clones and leaves out a portion. The sample lists 140,000 or so clones; about 84% were seen once. From germline, CDR1 is SGHRS and CDR2 YFSETQ. CDR3 length: 13 residues. V lost 0 bases to trimming and J lost 11 bases, with 13 bases between them. This receptor was obtained from a woman under 30 who had been exposed to COVID-19. This chain uses TRBV5-1 with TRBJ2-3; D may be TRBD2 (6 bases). Sequenced: PBMCs or T cells enriched from blood (not recorded which). CDR3: CASSLGPGGGQYF. CDR3 sequence (DNA): TGCGCCAGCAGCTTGGGTCCCGGGGGAGGGCAGTATTTT.